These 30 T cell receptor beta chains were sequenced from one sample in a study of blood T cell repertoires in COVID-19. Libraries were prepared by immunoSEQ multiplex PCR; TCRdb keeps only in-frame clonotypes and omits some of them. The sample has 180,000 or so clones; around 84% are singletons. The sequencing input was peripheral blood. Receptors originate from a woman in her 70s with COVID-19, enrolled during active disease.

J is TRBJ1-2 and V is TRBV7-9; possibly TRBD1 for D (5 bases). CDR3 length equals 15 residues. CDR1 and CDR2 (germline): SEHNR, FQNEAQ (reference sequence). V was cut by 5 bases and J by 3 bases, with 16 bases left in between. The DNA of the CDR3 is TGTGCCAGCAGCGACCAGACAGCGAACTACTATGGCTACACCTTC. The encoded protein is CASSDQTANYYGYTF.

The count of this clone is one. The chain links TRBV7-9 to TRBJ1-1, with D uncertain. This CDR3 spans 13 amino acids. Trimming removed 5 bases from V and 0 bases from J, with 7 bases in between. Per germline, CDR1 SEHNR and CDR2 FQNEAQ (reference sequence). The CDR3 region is CASSAGLNTEAFF. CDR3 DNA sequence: TGTGCCAGCAGCGCCGGGTTGAACACTGAAGCTTTCTTT.

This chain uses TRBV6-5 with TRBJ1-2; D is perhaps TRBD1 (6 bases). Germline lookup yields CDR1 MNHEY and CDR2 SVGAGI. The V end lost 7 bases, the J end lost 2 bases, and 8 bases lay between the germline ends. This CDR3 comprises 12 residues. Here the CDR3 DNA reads TGTGCCAGCACCAGGGGAAACTATGGCTACACCTTC. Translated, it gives CASTRGNYGYTF.

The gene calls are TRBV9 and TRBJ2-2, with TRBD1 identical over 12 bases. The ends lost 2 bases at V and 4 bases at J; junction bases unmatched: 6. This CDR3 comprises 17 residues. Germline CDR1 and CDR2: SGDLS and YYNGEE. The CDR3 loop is CASSVSGTGGLTGELFF. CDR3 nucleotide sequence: TGTGCCAGCAGCGTGTCCGGGACAGGGGGCCTCACCGGGGAGCTGTTTTTT.

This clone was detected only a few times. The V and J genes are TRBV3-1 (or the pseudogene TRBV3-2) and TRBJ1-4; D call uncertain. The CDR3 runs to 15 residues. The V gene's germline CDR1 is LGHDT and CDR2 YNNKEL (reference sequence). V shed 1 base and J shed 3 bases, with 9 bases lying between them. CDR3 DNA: TGTGCCAGCAGCCAAGGGGCCGGTTCTAATGAAAAACTGTTTTTT. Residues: CASSQGAGSNEKLFF.

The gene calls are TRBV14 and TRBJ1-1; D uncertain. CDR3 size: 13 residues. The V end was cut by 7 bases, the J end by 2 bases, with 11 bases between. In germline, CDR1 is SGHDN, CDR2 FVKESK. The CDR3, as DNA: TGTGCCAGCAATCGGGTGATAAACACTGAAGCTTTCTTT. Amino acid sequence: CASNRVINTEAFF. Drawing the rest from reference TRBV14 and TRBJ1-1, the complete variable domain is EAGVTQFPSHSVIEKGQTVTLRCDPISGHDNLYWYRRVMGKEIKFLLHFVKESKQDESGMPNNRFLAERTGGTYSTLKVQPAELEDSGVYFCASNRVINTEAFFGQGTRLTVV.

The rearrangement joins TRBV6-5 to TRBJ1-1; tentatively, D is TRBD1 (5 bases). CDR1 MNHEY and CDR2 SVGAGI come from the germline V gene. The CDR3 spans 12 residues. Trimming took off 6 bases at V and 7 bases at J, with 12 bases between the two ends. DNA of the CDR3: TGTGCCAGCAGGACAGCACTTGGTGAAGCTTTCTTT. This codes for CASRTALGEAFF.

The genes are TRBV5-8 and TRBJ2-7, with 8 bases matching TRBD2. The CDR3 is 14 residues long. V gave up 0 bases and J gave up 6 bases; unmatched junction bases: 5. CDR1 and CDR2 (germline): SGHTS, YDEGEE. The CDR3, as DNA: TGTGCCAGCAGCTTGGTAGCGGGGTACGGCGAGCAGTACGTC. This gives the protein CASSLVAGYGEQYV.

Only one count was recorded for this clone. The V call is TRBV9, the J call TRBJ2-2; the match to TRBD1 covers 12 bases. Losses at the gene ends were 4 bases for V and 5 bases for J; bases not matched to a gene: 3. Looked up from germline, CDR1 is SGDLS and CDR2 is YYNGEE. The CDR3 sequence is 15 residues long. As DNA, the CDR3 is TGTGCCAGCAGCAGGGACAGGGGGCCAACCGGGGAGCTGTTTTTT. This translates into CASSRDRGPTGELFF.

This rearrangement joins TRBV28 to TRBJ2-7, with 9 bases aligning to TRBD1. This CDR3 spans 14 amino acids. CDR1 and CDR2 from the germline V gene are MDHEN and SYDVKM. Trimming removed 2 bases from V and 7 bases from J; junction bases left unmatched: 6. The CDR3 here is CASSLGDRVEEQYV. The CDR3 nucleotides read TGTGCCAGCAGTTTAGGGGACAGGGTGGAAGAGCAGTACGTC.

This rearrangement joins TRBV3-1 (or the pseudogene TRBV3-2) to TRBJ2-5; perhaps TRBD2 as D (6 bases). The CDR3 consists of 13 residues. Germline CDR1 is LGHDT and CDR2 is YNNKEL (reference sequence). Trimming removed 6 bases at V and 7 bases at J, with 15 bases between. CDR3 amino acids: CASRWRAGVTQYF. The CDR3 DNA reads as TGTGCCAGCAGGTGGAGGGCAGGAGTGACCCAGTACTTC.

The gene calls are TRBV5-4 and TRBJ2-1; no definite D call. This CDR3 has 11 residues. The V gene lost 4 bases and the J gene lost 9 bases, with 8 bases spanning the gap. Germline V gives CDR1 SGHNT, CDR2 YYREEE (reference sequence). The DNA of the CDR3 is TGTGCCAGCAGCAACACAGTTGAGCAGTTCTTC. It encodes CASSNTVEQFF.

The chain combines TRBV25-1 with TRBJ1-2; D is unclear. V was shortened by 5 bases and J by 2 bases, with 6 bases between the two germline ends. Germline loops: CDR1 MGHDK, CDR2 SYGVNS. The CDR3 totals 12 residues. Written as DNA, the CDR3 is TGTGCCAGCAGTACGGGGAACTATGGCTACACCTTC. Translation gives CASSTGNYGYTF.

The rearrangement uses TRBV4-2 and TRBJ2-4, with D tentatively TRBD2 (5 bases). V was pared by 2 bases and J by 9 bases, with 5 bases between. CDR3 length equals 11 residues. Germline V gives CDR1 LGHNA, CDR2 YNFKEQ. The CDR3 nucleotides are TGTGCCAGCAGCCAAAGCGGCATTCAGTACTTC. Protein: CASSQSGIQYF.

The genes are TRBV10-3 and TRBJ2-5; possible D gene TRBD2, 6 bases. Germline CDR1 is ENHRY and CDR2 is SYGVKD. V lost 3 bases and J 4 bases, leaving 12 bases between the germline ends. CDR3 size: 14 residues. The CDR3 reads CAISDPTRRETQYF. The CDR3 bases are TGTGCCATCAGTGACCCGACTAGACGAGAGACCCAGTACTTC.

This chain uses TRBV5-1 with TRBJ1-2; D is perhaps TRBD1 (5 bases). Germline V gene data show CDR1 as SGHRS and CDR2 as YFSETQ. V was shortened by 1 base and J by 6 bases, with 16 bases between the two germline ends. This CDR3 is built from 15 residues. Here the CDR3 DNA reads TGCGCCAGCAGCTTGAGGGGAGGGGTAGAGAATGGCTACACCTTC. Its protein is CASSLRGGVENGYTF. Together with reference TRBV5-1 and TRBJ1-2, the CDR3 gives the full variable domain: KAGVTQTPRYLIKTRGQQVTLSCSPISGHRSVSWYQQTPGQGLQFLFEYFSETQRNKGNFPGRFSGRQFSNSRSEMNVSTLELGDSALYLCASSLRGGVENGYTFGSGTRLTVV.

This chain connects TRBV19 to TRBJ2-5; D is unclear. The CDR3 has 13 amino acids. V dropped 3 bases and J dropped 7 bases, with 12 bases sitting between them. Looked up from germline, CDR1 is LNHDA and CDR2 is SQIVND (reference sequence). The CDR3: CASSISSEVTQYF. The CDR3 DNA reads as TGTGCCAGTAGTATCTCCTCAGAGGTGACCCAGTACTTC.

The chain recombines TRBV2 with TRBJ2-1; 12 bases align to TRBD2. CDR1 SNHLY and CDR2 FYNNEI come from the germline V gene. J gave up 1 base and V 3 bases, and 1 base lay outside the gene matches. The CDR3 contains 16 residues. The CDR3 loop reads CASSELAGGSYNEQFF. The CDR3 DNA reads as TGTGCCAGCAGTGAGCTAGCGGGGGGGTCCTACAATGAGCAGTTCTTC.

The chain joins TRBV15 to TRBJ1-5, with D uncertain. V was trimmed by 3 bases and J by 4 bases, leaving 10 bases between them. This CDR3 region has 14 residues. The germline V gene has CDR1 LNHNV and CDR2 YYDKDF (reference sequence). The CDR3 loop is CATSSVNSNQPQHF. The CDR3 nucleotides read TGTGCCACCAGCAGTGTAAACTCAAATCAGCCCCAGCATTTT.

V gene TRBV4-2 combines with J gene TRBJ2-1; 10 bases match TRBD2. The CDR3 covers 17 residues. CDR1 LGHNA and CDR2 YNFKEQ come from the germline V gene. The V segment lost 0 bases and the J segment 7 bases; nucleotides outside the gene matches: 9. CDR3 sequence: CASSQESAASGSNEQFF. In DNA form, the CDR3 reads TGTGCCAGCAGCCAAGAGTCAGCGGCTAGCGGGAGTAATGAGCAGTTCTTC.

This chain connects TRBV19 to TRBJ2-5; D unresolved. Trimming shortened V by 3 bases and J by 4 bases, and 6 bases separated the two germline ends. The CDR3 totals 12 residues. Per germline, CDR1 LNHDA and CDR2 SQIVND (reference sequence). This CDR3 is CASSMRGETQYF. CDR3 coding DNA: TGTGCCAGTAGTATGCGCGGAGAGACCCAGTACTTC.

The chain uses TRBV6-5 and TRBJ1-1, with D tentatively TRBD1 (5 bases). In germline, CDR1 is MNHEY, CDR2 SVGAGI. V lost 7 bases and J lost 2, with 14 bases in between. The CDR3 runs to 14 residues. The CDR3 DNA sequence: TGTGCCAGCACTTCGACAGAAATTAACACTGAAGCTTTCTTT. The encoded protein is CASTSTEINTEAFF.

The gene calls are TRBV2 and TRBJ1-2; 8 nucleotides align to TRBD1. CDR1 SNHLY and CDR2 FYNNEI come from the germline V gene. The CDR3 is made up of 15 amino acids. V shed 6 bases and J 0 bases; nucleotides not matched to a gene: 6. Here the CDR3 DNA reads TGTGCCAGCAGCGAGGACAGGGAACCTAACTATGGCTACACCTTC. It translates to CASSEDREPNYGYTF. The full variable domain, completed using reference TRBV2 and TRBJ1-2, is EPEVTQTPSHQVTQMGQEVILRCVPISNHLYFYWYRQILGQKVEFLVSFYNNEISEKSEIFDDQFSVERPDGSNFTLKIRSTKLEDSAMYFCASSEDREPNYGYTFGSGTRLTVV.

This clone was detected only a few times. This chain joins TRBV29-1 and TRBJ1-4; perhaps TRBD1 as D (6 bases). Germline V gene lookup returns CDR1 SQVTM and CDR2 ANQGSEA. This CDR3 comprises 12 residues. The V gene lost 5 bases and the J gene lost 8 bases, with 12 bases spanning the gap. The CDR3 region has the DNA TGCAGCGTTAGGGCAGGGGAAGAAAAACTGTTTTTT. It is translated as CSVRAGEEKLFF.

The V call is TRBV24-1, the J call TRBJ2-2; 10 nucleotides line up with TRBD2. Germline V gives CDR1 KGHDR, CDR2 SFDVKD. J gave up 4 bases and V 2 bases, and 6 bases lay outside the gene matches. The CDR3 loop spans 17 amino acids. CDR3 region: CATSDWLAGEGTGELFF. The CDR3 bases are TGTGCCACCAGTGATTGGCTAGCGGGGGAGGGCACCGGGGAGCTGTTTTTT.

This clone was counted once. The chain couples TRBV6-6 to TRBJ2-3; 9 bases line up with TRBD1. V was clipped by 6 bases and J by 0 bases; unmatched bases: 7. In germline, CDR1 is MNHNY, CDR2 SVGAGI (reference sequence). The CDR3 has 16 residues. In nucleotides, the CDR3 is TGTGCCAGCAGCTCTACAGGGGGCGTAAGCACAGATACGCAGTATTTT. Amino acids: CASSSTGGVSTDTQYF.

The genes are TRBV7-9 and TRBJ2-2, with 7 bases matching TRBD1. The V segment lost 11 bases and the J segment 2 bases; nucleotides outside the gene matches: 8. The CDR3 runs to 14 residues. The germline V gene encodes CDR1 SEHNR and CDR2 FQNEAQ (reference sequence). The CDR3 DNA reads TGTGCCGACACCGACAGGGAAAACACCGGGGAGCTGTTTTTT. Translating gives CADTDRENTGELFF.

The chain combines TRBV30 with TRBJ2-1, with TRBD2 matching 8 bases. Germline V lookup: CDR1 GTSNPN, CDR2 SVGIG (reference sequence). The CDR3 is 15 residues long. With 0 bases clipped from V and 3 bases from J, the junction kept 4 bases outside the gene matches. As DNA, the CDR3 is TGTGCCTGGAGTGTACCACTAGCGGTCTACAATGAGCAGTTCTTC. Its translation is CAWSVPLAVYNEQFF.

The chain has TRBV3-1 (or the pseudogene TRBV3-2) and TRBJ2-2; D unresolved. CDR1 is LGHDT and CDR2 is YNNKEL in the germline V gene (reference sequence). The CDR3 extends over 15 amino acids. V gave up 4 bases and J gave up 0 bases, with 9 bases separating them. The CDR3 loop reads CASSLGRSNTGELFF. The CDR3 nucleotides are TGTGCCAGCAGCCTTGGCAGGTCGAACACCGGGGAGCTGTTTTTT.

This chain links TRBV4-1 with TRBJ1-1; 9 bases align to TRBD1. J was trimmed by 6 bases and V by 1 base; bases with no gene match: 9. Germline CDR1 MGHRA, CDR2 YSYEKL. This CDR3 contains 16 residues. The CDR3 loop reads CASSQASQGAQAEAFF. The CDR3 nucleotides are TGCGCCAGCAGCCAAGCCTCACAGGGGGCCCAGGCTGAAGCTTTCTTT.